This T cell receptor (beta chain) was recovered during a study of blood T cell repertoires in COVID-19. The wider study: Spain, Italy and the United States supplied samples that represented acute and convalescent COVID-19. The cDNA or gDNA used as material had been derived from T cells, B-cell-depleted T cells, or PBMCs.

As processed by the authors: Amplification of reference gene primers provided the estimated nucleated cell counts. Sequenced by immunoSEQ multiplex PCR; TCRdb stores in-frame clones only, minus some. That table gives V, J and clone size, and the DNA gave D and trimming. The table shows about 290,000 clones, with nearly 90% occurring only once. It was during active infection that Seattle patients were enrolled and then longitudinally followed. This TCR was sampled from a young woman with COVID-19, enrolled during active disease. The sequencing input was peripheral blood.

CDR3 in DNA: TGTGCCAGCAGCCTAAGACAGACAGATACGCAGTATTTT. This encodes CASSLRQTDTQYF. The J gene is TRBJ2-3, the V gene TRBV11-2; possibly TRBD1 for D (5 bases). Germline CDR1 is SGHAT and CDR2 is FQNNGV. The germline V and J ends were trimmed by 5 bases and 3 bases, with 9 bases remaining between them. The CDR3 runs 13 residues.